Following are 27 T cell receptor beta chains from one sample sequenced in a study of blood T cell repertoires in COVID-19. Only in-frame clones appear in the TCRdb table, and some are missing; sequencing was by immunoSEQ multiplex PCR. The sample records about 190,000 clones, about nine tenths being singletons. Specimen: peripheral blood. The receptors originated from a man aged 70 or older with active or convalescent COVID-19.

The rearrangement uses TRBV6-6 and TRBJ2-1; TRBD2 agrees at 8 bases. Trimming at V came to 3 bases and at J to 10 bases, leaving 11 bases not matched to a gene. Germline CDR1 MNHNY, CDR2 SVGAGI (reference sequence). This CDR3 is built from 15 residues. CDR3 region: CASSYLGLASSEQFF. CDR3 nucleotides: TGTGCCAGCAGTTATCTCGGACTAGCATCATCCGAGCAGTTCTTC.

This sequence joins TRBV6-6 and TRBJ2-5; D is possibly TRBD2 (6 bases). Germline CDR1 and CDR2: MNHNY and SVGAGI (reference sequence). The CDR3 is 12 amino acids. Trimming took off 8 bases at V and 2 bases at J, with 9 bases between the two ends. As DNA, the CDR3 is TGTGCCAGCGGCGGGGTTCAAGAGACCCAGTACTTC. Amino acid sequence: CASGGVQETQYF.

The CDR3 DNA sequence: TGTGCCACCAAGGACAGAAACACCGGGGAGCTGTTTTTT. It translates to CATKDRNTGELFF. The V and J genes are TRBV7-2 and TRBJ2-2; D is possibly TRBD1 (6 bases). CDR1 is SGHTA and CDR2 is FQGNSA in the germline V gene. The CDR3 sequence is 13 residues long. The V end was cut by 10 bases, the J end by 2 bases, with 11 bases between.

J is TRBJ1-5 and V is TRBV19; a possible D gene is TRBD1 (6 bases). CDR3 length equals 18 residues. V shed 3 bases and J shed 0 bases, with 18 bases lying between them. CDR1 LNHDA and CDR2 SQIVND come from the germline V gene (reference sequence). The CDR3 region has the DNA TGTGCCAGTAGTATTGGGGGCCGACTCCTGTATAGCAATCAGCCCCAGCATTTT. Translated: CASSIGGRLLYSNQPQHF.

In this sample, this clone turned up once. This chain joins TRBV7-9 and TRBJ1-4, with TRBD1 identical over 9 bases. J lost 5 bases, V lost 5 bases, and 15 bases had no gene match. Germline V gene data show CDR1 as SEHNR and CDR2 as FQNEAQ (reference sequence). The CDR3 has 18 amino acids. CDR3: CASSDYRGLSTTNEKLFF. The CDR3 coding sequence is TGTGCCAGCAGCGACTACAGGGGGCTTTCGACTACGAATGAAAAACTGTTTTTT. The full variable domain, with the rest looked up from reference TRBV7-9 and TRBJ1-4, is DTGVSQNPRHKITKRGQNVTFRCDPISEHNRLYWYRQTLGQGPEFLTYFQNEAQLEKSRLLSDRFSAERPKGSFSTLEIQRTEQGDSAMYLCASSDYRGLSTTNEKLFFGSGTQLSVL.

The V gene is TRBV7-8, the J gene TRBJ2-7; 13 nucleotides match TRBD2. The CDR3 sequence is 16 residues long. CDR1 is SGHVS, CDR2 FQNEAQ, per germline. Trimming took 2 bases from V and 4 from J; bases not matched to a gene: 5. CDR3 DNA: TGTGCCAGCAGCTTATCTAGGACTAGCGGGGGATACGAGCAGTACTTC. Translating it yields CASSLSRTSGGYEQYF. Full variable domain (outside the CDR3, taken from reference TRBV7-8 and TRBJ2-7): GAGVSQSPRYKVAKRGQDVALRCDPISGHVSLFWYQQALGQGPEFLTYFQNEAQLDKSGLPSDRFFAERPEGSVSTLKIQRTQQEDSAVYLCASSLSRTSGGYEQYFGPGTRLTVT.

This clone has only one observation. V gene TRBV11-2 combines with J gene TRBJ2-7; 12 nucleotides align to TRBD1. Trimming removed 8 bases from V and 3 bases from J; junction bases left unmatched: 14. In germline, CDR1 is SGHAT, CDR2 FQNNGV. CDR3 length equals 17 residues. CDR3 sequence reads: CASERDGTGGEFYEQYF. The CDR3 bases are TGTGCCAGCGAAAGAGACGGGACAGGGGGCGAGTTCTACGAGCAGTACTTC. The entire variable domain, with the rest obtained from reference TRBV11-2 and TRBJ2-7, is as follows: EAGVAQSPRYKIIEKRQSVAFWCNPISGHATLYWYQQILGQGPKLLIQFQNNGVVDDSQLPKDRFSAERLKGVDSTLKIQPAKLEDSAVYLCASERDGTGGEFYEQYFGPGTRLTVT.

The chain recombines TRBV6-5 with TRBJ2-1, with 10 positions matching TRBD2. Looked up from germline, CDR1 is MNHEY and CDR2 is SVGAGI. The V gene end was trimmed by 6 bases and the J gene end by 6 bases; junction bases not matched to a gene: 5. CDR3 size: 14 residues. CDR3 loop: CASSYRLAGNEQFF. CDR3 bases: TGTGCCAGCAGCTATAGACTAGCGGGCAATGAGCAGTTCTTC.

V is TRBV2 and J is TRBJ1-4; D is undetermined. The CDR3 runs 15 residues. Germline values: CDR1 SNHLY, CDR2 FYNNEI. V shed 1 base and J shed 8 bases, with 14 bases lying between them. The CDR3 reads CASSEETVMNEKLFF. In DNA, the CDR3 is TGTGCCAGCAGTGAAGAGACTGTAATGAACGAAAAACTGTTTTTT. Supplemented by reference TRBV2 and TRBJ1-4, the full variable domain reads EPEVTQTPSHQVTQMGQEVILRCVPISNHLYFYWYRQILGQKVEFLVSFYNNEISEKSEIFDDQFSVERPDGSNFTLKIRSTKLEDSAMYFCASSEETVMNEKLFFGSGTQLSVL.

The CDR3 spells CASSLAPNTYNEQFF. The CDR3 coding sequence is TGTGCCAGCAGCTTAGCCCCCAATACTTACAATGAGCAGTTCTTC. The rearrangement joins TRBV11-2 to TRBJ2-1; no firm D call. This CDR3 comprises 15 residues. Deletions cut 1 base from V and 4 bases from J, with 11 bases between. Germline values: CDR1 SGHAT, CDR2 FQNNGV.

This sequence joins TRBV5-1 and TRBJ1-1; TRBD1 aligns across 9 bases. The CDR3 extends over 15 amino acids. Germline values: CDR1 SGHRS, CDR2 YFSETQ. Trimming cost V 7 bases and J 3 bases; bases outside gene matches: 10. The CDR3 loop reads CASGRDRAGDTEAFF. The CDR3 DNA follows: TGCGCCAGCGGACGGGACAGGGCAGGCGACACTGAAGCTTTCTTT.

CDR3 DNA sequence: TGCGCCAGCAGCTTGGTTAGCGGGGGGCAGTTCTTC. Amino acid sequence: CASSLVSGGQFF. V gene TRBV5-1 combines with J gene TRBJ2-1; TRBD2 aligns across 9 bases. Germline V gene data show CDR1 as SGHRS and CDR2 as YFSETQ. The CDR3 has 12 amino acids. V gave up 0 bases and J gave up 12 bases; unmatched junction bases: 1.

CDR3 loop: CASSATGSSYEQYF. The CDR3 region has the DNA TGTGCCAGTAGTGCGACAGGGAGCTCCTACGAGCAGTACTTC. The chain carries TRBV19 and TRBJ2-7, with 7 bases that match TRBD1. V shed 5 bases and J 0 bases; nucleotides not matched to a gene: 4. CDR1 is LNHDA, CDR2 SQIVND, per germline (reference sequence). The CDR3 is 14 residues long.

The J gene is TRBJ2-7, the V gene TRBV11-2; a possible D gene is TRBD1 (6 bases). The V end lost 5 bases, the J end lost 6 bases, and 11 bases lay between the germline ends. The CDR3 covers 12 residues. Germline assignment: CDR1 SGHAT and CDR2 FQNNGV. The CDR3 protein is CASSQTGLEQYF. The CDR3 DNA is TGTGCCAGCAGCCAGACAGGTCTCGAGCAGTACTTC.

In the case of this clone: At one end the junction does not follow the germline gene, possibly because of a read error. The chain has TRBV27 and TRBJ2-7; D is perhaps TRBD2 (6 bases). Germline V gene sequence: CDR1 MNHEY, CDR2 SMNVEV (reference sequence). The CDR3 is 14 amino acids. CDR3 DNA: TGTGCCAGCAGCTTATCCCCCGGGGGTTTCGAGCAGTACTTC. This codes for CASSLSPGGFEQYF.

This rearrangement joins TRBV2 to TRBJ1-5, with TRBD1 identical over 10 bases. The CDR3 covers 18 residues. V shed 6 bases and J 7 bases; nucleotides not matched to a gene: 18. Germline V gene sequence: CDR1 SNHLY, CDR2 FYNNEI. CDR3 coding DNA: TGTGCCAGCAGACCACAGTTGGGGACAGGGGCAATCGGGCAGCCCCAGCATTTT. Its protein is CASRPQLGTGAIGQPQHF.

The V and J genes are TRBV12-3 or TRBV12-4 and TRBJ1-5, with D hard to call. V lost 0 bases and J lost 4, with 4 bases in between. The CDR3 loop spans 13 amino acids. The CDR3 protein is CASSLAGNQPQHF. Written as DNA, the CDR3 is TGTGCCAGCAGTTTAGCCGGGAATCAGCCCCAGCATTTT.

The chain combines TRBV5-1 with TRBJ2-5; 7 bases are shared with TRBD1. Germline V gene sequence: CDR1 SGHRS, CDR2 YFSETQ. This CDR3 is built from 17 residues. V lost 0 bases to trimming and J lost 5 bases; unmatched junction nucleotides: 13. The chain's CDR3 is CASSLGLLGGEGETQYF. For the CDR3, the DNA is TGCGCCAGCAGCTTGGGGTTGTTAGGGGGCGAGGGGGAGACCCAGTACTTC.

About this clone itself: At one boundary the junction diverges from the germline segment, which might be a read error. This chain links TRBV5-1 with TRBJ1-6; TRBD1 matches at 12 bases. This CDR3 spans 17 amino acids. CDR1 and CDR2 from the germline V gene are SGHRS and YFSETQ. The CDR3 is CASSLGQGASYNSPLHF. CDR3 in DNA: TGCGCCAGCAGTTTGGGACAGGGGGCTTCCTATAATTCACCCCTCCACTTT.

In this sample, this clone turned up once. The chain joins TRBV28 to TRBJ2-7; TRBD1 aligns across 7 bases. V lost 8 bases, J lost 2 bases, and 6 bases stayed unmatched. The CDR3 length is 13 residues. Germline assignment: CDR1 MDHEN and CDR2 SYDVKM. The CDR3 loop is CASRNRGTYEQYF. The CDR3 DNA reads as TGTGCCAGCCGAAACAGGGGTACCTACGAGCAGTACTTC.

The J gene is TRBJ2-1, the V gene TRBV4-2, with TRBD2 matching over 8 bases. The CDR3 has 15 residues. Germline trimming cut 2 bases from V and 4 bases from J; bases unmatched to any gene: 4. Per germline, CDR1 LGHNA and CDR2 YNFKEQ. DNA for the CDR3: TGTGCCAGCAGCCAATCTAGCGGGTTTTACAATGAGCAGTTCTTC. Translating it yields CASSQSSGFYNEQFF.

This sequence joins TRBV6-6 and TRBJ2-7; D possibly corresponds to TRBD2 (6 bases). The V gene's germline CDR1 is MNHNY and CDR2 SVGAGI (reference sequence). The V and J ends lost 4 bases and 1 base respectively, with 11 bases between them. The CDR3 has 14 amino acids. The CDR3 spells CASSSAGNSYEQYF. The CDR3 nucleotides read TGTGCCAGCAGTTCAGCGGGTAATTCCTACGAGCAGTACTTC.

In nucleotides, the CDR3 is TGTGCCAGCAGCTTAGTGACTAGCGGGGGGCGGGAGACCCAGTACTTC. It specifies CASSLVTSGGRETQYF. The chain employs TRBV11-2 and TRBJ2-5, with 13 bases lining up with TRBD2. J lost 5 bases, V lost 1 base, and 4 bases had no gene match. Germline CDR1 and CDR2: SGHAT and FQNNGV. The CDR3 has 16 amino acids.

The chain is built from TRBV7-8 and TRBJ2-5; the D gene is possibly TRBD2 (6 bases). V lost 5 bases to trimming and J lost 3 bases, with 19 bases between them. CDR3 length: 16 residues. Germline CDR1 and CDR2: SGHVS and FQNEAQ. The CDR3 here is CASSTTTGTREETQYF. Here the CDR3 DNA reads TGTGCCAGCAGCACTACTACCGGGACTCGCGAAGAGACCCAGTACTTC.

The chain has TRBV19 and TRBJ2-1, with 7 bases lining up with TRBD1. This CDR3 spans 16 amino acids. Germline V lookup: CDR1 LNHDA, CDR2 SQIVND (reference sequence). V lost 4 bases, J lost 6 bases, and 12 bases stayed unmatched. CDR3 residues: CASSNAKGQRFNEQFF. In nucleotides, the CDR3 is TGTGCCAGTAGTAATGCCAAGGGACAGAGGTTCAATGAGCAGTTCTTC.

The V and J genes are TRBV5-1 and TRBJ2-7; 7 nucleotides agree with TRBD1. Germline V gives CDR1 SGHRS, CDR2 YFSETQ. The CDR3 length is 14 residues. The V gene end was trimmed by 0 bases and the J gene end by 2 bases; junction bases not matched to a gene: 2. CDR3 amino acids: CASSLAGQAYEQYF. The CDR3 coding sequence is TGCGCCAGCAGCTTGGCCGGACAGGCCTACGAGCAGTACTTC.

The chain links TRBV2 to TRBJ1-2; possible D gene TRBD1, 5 bases. With 4 bases removed from V and 2 bases from J, the gap between germline ends came to 11 bases. The CDR3 is 14 residues long. The germline gives CDR1 SNHLY, CDR2 FYNNEI. CDR3 DNA: TGTGCCAGCAGTGGAAGGGGTTGGAACTATGGCTACACCTTC. This codes for CASSGRGWNYGYTF. Full variable domain (remainder filled in from reference TRBV2 and TRBJ1-2): EPEVTQTPSHQVTQMGQEVILRCVPISNHLYFYWYRQILGQKVEFLVSFYNNEISEKSEIFDDQFSVERPDGSNFTLKIRSTKLEDSAMYFCASSGRGWNYGYTFGSGTRLTVV.